The T cell receptor (beta chain) described here comes from a study of shared clonotypes between healthy human individuals. The CDR3 covers 14 residues. The germline CDR1 and CDR2 sequences are SGHRS and YFSETQ. The V gene lost 4 bases and the J gene lost 0 bases, with 10 bases spanning the gap. At the deep level, the assay was run. Measured with immunoSEQ multiplex PCR; TCRdb has only the in-frame clones, and not every one. The sample has nearly 600,000 clones, 95% to 96% seen once; the top ten hold roughly 0.1%. Selected positively for CCR7 and CD45RO-negative, naive CD8 cells excluded terminally differentiated effector memory CD45RA+ cells.

The source material was naive CD8+ T cells sorted from blood. This clonotype was obtained from a woman in her twenties or thirties in good health. V is TRBV5-1 and J is TRBJ1-1; no reliable D call. Here the CDR3 reads CASSASGMNTEAFF. The CDR3, as DNA: TGCGCCAGCAGCGCGTCGGGGATGAACACTGAAGCTTTCTTT.